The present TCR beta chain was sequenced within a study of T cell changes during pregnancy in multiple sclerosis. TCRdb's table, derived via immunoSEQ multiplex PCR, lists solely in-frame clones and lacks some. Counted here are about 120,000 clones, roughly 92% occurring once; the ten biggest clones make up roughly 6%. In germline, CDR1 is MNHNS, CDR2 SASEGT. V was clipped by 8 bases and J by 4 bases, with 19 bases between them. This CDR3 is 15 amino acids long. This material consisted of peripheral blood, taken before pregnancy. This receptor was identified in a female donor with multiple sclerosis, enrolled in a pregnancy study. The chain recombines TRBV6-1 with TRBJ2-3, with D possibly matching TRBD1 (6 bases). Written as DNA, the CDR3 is TGTGCCAGCGGAGCTCTCAGGGGATCCGCAGATACGCAGTATTTT. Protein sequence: CASGALRGSADTQYF.